The 26 T cell receptor beta chains in this list originate from one sample, sequenced in a study of shared clonotypes between healthy human individuals. The assay was immunoSEQ multiplex PCR, and TCRdb's table has in-frame clones only and misses some. The table includes 2 million to 2.5 million clones, around 96% detected once. Terminally differentiated effector memory CD45RA+ cells were excluded from the naive CD8 cells, which were CD45RO-negative and positively selected for CCR7. The specimen sequenced was naive CD8+ T cells sorted from blood. These receptors were collected from a man aged 18 to 35 in good health.

This clone was counted only a few times. The chain couples TRBV5-6 to TRBJ1-1; 9 positions match TRBD1. This CDR3 region has 14 residues. Per the germline V gene, CDR1 is SGHDT and CDR2 is YYEEEE. V gave up 3 bases and J gave up 1 base; unmatched junction bases: 1. CDR3: CASSWGQGNTEAFF. The CDR3 nucleotides read TGTGCCAGCAGCTGGGGACAGGGGAACACTGAAGCTTTCTTT.

This chain joins TRBV28 and TRBJ1-2; perhaps TRBD1 as D (6 bases). Germline loops: CDR1 MDHEN, CDR2 SYDVKM. Trimming took off 2 bases at V and 6 bases at J, with 10 bases between the two ends. CDR3 size: 13 residues. The CDR3 here is CASSLTGKDGYTF. Written as DNA, the CDR3 is TGTGCCAGCAGTTTAACAGGGAAGGATGGCTACACCTTC.

CDR3 DNA: TGTGCCAGCAGCAGAAGTGGGGGGAGAACAGCCTACGAGCAGTACTTC. Protein sequence: CASSRSGGRTAYEQYF. The chain couples TRBV11-2 to TRBJ2-7, with D possibly matching TRBD2 (6 bases). Germline V gene data show CDR1 as SGHAT and CDR2 as FQNNGV. This CDR3 spans 16 amino acids. Trimming shortened V by 5 bases and J by 2 bases, and 19 bases separated the two germline ends.

The chain uses TRBV9 and TRBJ2-7, with D maybe TRBD1 (6 bases). V lost 4 bases to trimming and J lost 2 bases, with 19 bases between them. Germline CDR1 SGDLS, CDR2 YYNGEE. There are 16 residues in the CDR3. This CDR3 is CASSLIAGAFPYEQYF. DNA for the CDR3: TGTGCCAGCAGCTTAATAGCAGGGGCGTTTCCCTACGAGCAGTACTTC.

V usage is TRBV5-6 and J usage is TRBJ2-1; the D gene is possibly TRBD2 (5 bases). The CDR3 has 15 amino acids. V lost 4 bases and J 4 bases, leaving 15 bases between the germline ends. Germline values: CDR1 SGHDT, CDR2 YYEEEE. CDR3 in amino acids: CASSGGRTDYNEQFF. The CDR3 coding sequence is TGTGCCAGCAGCGGCGGACGGACTGATTACAATGAGCAGTTCTTC. The whole variable domain, remainder taken from reference TRBV5-6 and TRBJ2-1, is DAGVTQSPTHLIKTRGQQVTLRCSPKSGHDTVSWYQQALGQGPQFIFQYYEEEERQRGNFPDRFSGHQFPNYSSELNVNALLLGDSALYLCASSGGRTDYNEQFFGPGTRLTVL.

The chain couples TRBV6-5 to TRBJ1-1; 9 bases line up with TRBD1. V shed 2 bases and J 3 bases; nucleotides not matched to a gene: 1. Germline CDR1 reads MNHEY; CDR2 reads SVGAGI. This CDR3 contains 14 residues. The DNA for the CDR3 is TGTGCCAGCAGTTACGGACAGGGGCACACTGAAGCTTTCTTT. Translating gives CASSYGQGHTEAFF.

The chain carries TRBV10-2 and TRBJ2-3; a possible D gene is TRBD2 (5 bases). Trimming pared 9 bases from V and 4 bases from J, leaving 11 bases between. CDR1 and CDR2 from the germline V gene are WSHSY and SAAADI. The length of the CDR3 is 12 residues. The CDR3 DNA follows: TGCGCCAGAGGCCGGGGTTCAGATACGCAGTATTTT. Amino acid sequence: CARGRGSDTQYF.

This clone was counted a single time. This rearrangement joins TRBV11-2 to TRBJ2-1; 10 bases agree with TRBD2. The ends lost 0 bases at V and 5 bases at J; junction bases unmatched: 1. Germline loops: CDR1 SGHAT, CDR2 FQNNGV. The CDR3 loop spans 15 amino acids. The DNA for the CDR3 is TGTGCCAGCAGCTTAGAAAGCGGGGGGGACAATGAGCAGTTCTTC. Translation: CASSLESGGDNEQFF. Filled out from reference TRBV11-2 and TRBJ2-1, the complete variable domain reads EAGVAQSPRYKIIEKRQSVAFWCNPISGHATLYWYQQILGQGPKLLIQFQNNGVVDDSQLPKDRFSAERLKGVDSTLKIQPAKLEDSAVYLCASSLESGGDNEQFFGPGTRLTVL.

The V and J genes are TRBV29-1 and TRBJ1-2; D is unresolved. The CDR3 length is 13 residues. Per the germline V gene, CDR1 is SQVTM and CDR2 is ANQGSEA. Trimming removed 5 bases from V and 7 bases from J, with 17 bases in between. This CDR3 is CSVPHGSPGGYTF. DNA of the CDR3: TGCAGCGTTCCTCATGGATCACCAGGTGGCTACACCTTC.

The chain carries TRBV28 and TRBJ2-7; TRBD2 agrees at 11 bases. The germline V gene encodes CDR1 MDHEN and CDR2 SYDVKM. V lost 2 bases and J lost 9; bases outside the gene matches: 12. The CDR3 sequence is 16 residues long. The DNA of the CDR3 is TGTGCCAGCAGTTTAGTTCTAGCGGGGGGCCCTTTCGGGCAGTACTTC. It specifies CASSLVLAGGPFGQYF.

The rearrangement joins TRBV19 to TRBJ1-4; D unresolved. The V end was cut by 1 base, the J end by 8 bases, with 14 bases between. This CDR3 is built from 15 residues. Looked up from germline, CDR1 is LNHDA and CDR2 is SQIVND (reference sequence). The CDR3 protein is CASSIALASEEKLFF. The CDR3 nucleotides read TGTGCCAGTAGTATAGCTCTCGCATCGGAGGAAAAACTGTTTTTT.

This clone occurred many times. The same CDR3 also results from other DNA sequences found in this sample. The rearrangement links TRBV30 to TRBJ1-2; D not certain. The CDR3 sequence is 11 residues long. Per the germline V gene, CDR1 is GTSNPN and CDR2 is SVGIG (reference sequence). Trimming pared 3 bases from V and 7 bases from J, leaving 9 bases between. The CDR3 spells CAWSPPRGYTF. The CDR3 DNA reads as TGTGCCTGGAGCCCCCCACGTGGCTACACCTTC.

This chain uses TRBV13 with TRBJ1-2; 12 nucleotides match TRBD1. The CDR3 runs to 15 residues. Germline V gene data show CDR1 as PRHDT and CDR2 as FYEKMQ (reference sequence). Trimming cost V 5 bases and J 6 bases; bases outside gene matches: 7. CDR3 nucleotides: TGTGCCAGCAGCCCCGGGACAGGGGGCATGCATGGCTACACCTTC. Amino acid sequence: CASSPGTGGMHGYTF.

As regards this clone: Other nucleotide sequences in the sample specify the same CDR3. The V and J genes are TRBV15 and TRBJ2-7, with TRBD1 matching over 8 bases. With V trimmed by 3 bases and J by 4 bases, 5 bases remained unmatched. The CDR3 covers 14 residues. The germline V gene encodes CDR1 LNHNV and CDR2 YYDKDF (reference sequence). CDR3 nucleotides: TGTGCCACCAGCAGCCGGGACAGGATTTACGAGCAGTACTTC. Encoded protein: CATSSRDRIYEQYF.

The J gene is TRBJ2-1, the V gene TRBV11-3; D is unresolved. CDR3 length: 13 residues. Germline CDR1 is SGHNT and CDR2 is YENEEA. Trimming shortened V by 1 base and J by 6 bases, and 7 bases separated the two germline ends. The CDR3 nucleotides are TGTGCCAGCAGCTTAGGTCACGGCAATGAGCAGTTCTTC. Amino acid sequence: CASSLGHGNEQFF.

The chain is built from TRBV5-5 and TRBJ2-6, with D perhaps TRBD1 (5 bases). The CDR3 sequence is 15 residues long. Germline V lookup: CDR1 SGHKS, CDR2 YYEKEE (reference sequence). The V end was cut by 2 bases, the J end by 1 base, with 7 bases between. The CDR3 here is CASSLGVSGANVLTF. DNA for the CDR3: TGTGCCAGCAGCTTAGGGGTATCTGGGGCCAACGTCCTGACTTTC.

The chain combines TRBV28 with TRBJ1-1; the match to TRBD1 covers 9 bases. Germline assignment: CDR1 MDHEN and CDR2 SYDVKM. The CDR3 is 19 amino acids. J was trimmed by 4 bases and V by 4 bases; bases with no gene match: 19. CDR3: CASSSLRLRDRVSGTEAFF. CDR3 sequence (DNA): TGTGCCAGCAGTTCCCTGCGCCTCCGGGACAGGGTCTCGGGCACTGAAGCTTTCTTT.

The V and J genes are TRBV7-9 and TRBJ1-1; D gene ambiguous. CDR1 is SEHNR, CDR2 FQNEAQ, per germline (reference sequence). Trimming took 1 base from V and 4 from J, leaving 13 bases between them. This CDR3 region has 15 residues. The DNA for the CDR3 is TGTGCCAGCAGCTTAGTTTCGGACCCTCGCACTGAAGCTTTCTTT. Translation gives CASSLVSDPRTEAFF.

This clone was found once. The chain joins TRBV7-8 to TRBJ2-7; D ambiguous. Germline CDR1 is SGHVS and CDR2 is FQNEAQ. Trimming removed 7 bases at V and 5 bases at J, with 12 bases between. This CDR3 spans 12 amino acids. As DNA, the CDR3 is TGTGCCAGCACTATAGATATCGACGAGCAGTACTTC. It encodes CASTIDIDEQYF.

This chain joins TRBV7-9 and TRBJ2-5, with 7 nucleotides matching TRBD1. The CDR3 runs to 16 residues. With 3 bases clipped from V and 5 bases from J, the junction kept 12 bases outside the gene matches. Germline-derived CDR1 and CDR2 are SEHNR and FQNEAQ (reference sequence). The CDR3 DNA reads as TGTGCCAGCAGCTTCGGGCAGGGGGAAAAATTCGAGACCCAGTACTTC. This gives the protein CASSFGQGEKFETQYF.

For this clone: Germline and junction disagree at one end, which may indicate a read error. The chain couples TRBV7-7 to TRBJ2-5, with 8 bases aligning to TRBD2. The length of the CDR3 is 16 residues. Germline CDR1 and CDR2: SSHAT and FNYEAQ (reference sequence). In nucleotides, the CDR3 is TGTGCTAGCAGCCCTTTGAGCGGGGGTAAAGGAGAGACCCAGTACTTC. Amino acids: CASSPLSGGKGETQYF.

The gene calls are TRBV2 and TRBJ1-2; D is uncertain. This CDR3 region has 11 residues. Germline V CDR1 and CDR2: SNHLY, FYNNEI. V shed 2 bases and J shed 8 bases, with 6 bases lying between them. CDR3 protein: CASSEISGYTF. The CDR3 DNA is TGTGCCAGCAGTGAAATATCAGGCTACACCTTC.

The rearrangement joins TRBV4-1 to TRBJ1-1; TRBD1 might be the D (5 bases). The CDR3 covers 15 residues. Between the trimmed V and J ends, which lost 4 bases and 3 bases, there was a span of 15 bases. Per the germline V gene, CDR1 is MGHRA and CDR2 is YSYEKL. The CDR3 here is CASSLAGGGDTEAFF. The CDR3 nucleotides read TGCGCCAGCAGCCTCGCCGGGGGTGGGGACACTGAAGCTTTCTTT.

In its sample, this clone was seen once. This same CDR3 is encoded by further DNA sequences in the sample. The chain has TRBV5-6 and TRBJ2-5, with D perhaps matching TRBD2 (6 bases). CDR1 and CDR2 (germline): SGHDT, YYEEEE. Trimming cost V 3 bases and J 5 bases, with 11 bases left between them. The CDR3 is 13 residues long. The CDR3 sequence: CASSSVLAETQYF. CDR3 in DNA: TGTGCCAGCAGCTCTGTCCTAGCGGAGACCCAGTACTTC.

The CDR3 is CASRRTSGSADTQYF. CDR3 DNA sequence: TGTGCCAGCAGAAGGACTAGCGGGAGCGCAGATACGCAGTATTTT. V gene TRBV9 combines with J gene TRBJ2-3, with 13 bases identical to TRBD2. Germline CDR1 is SGDLS and CDR2 is YYNGEE. This CDR3 has 15 amino acids. After removal of 5 bases from V and 4 bases from J, the junction contained 4 bases not matched to a gene.

The chain has TRBV19 and TRBJ1-6, with D possibly being TRBD1 (6 bases). V dropped 6 bases and J dropped 7 bases, with 22 bases sitting between them. The CDR3 is 17 residues long. Per the germline V gene, CDR1 is LNHDA and CDR2 is SQIVND (reference sequence). The CDR3 bases are TGTGCCAGTAGCCGCGGAACCCCAGGGGAGCGGAATTCACCCCTCCACTTT. Amino acid sequence: CASSRGTPGERNSPLHF.